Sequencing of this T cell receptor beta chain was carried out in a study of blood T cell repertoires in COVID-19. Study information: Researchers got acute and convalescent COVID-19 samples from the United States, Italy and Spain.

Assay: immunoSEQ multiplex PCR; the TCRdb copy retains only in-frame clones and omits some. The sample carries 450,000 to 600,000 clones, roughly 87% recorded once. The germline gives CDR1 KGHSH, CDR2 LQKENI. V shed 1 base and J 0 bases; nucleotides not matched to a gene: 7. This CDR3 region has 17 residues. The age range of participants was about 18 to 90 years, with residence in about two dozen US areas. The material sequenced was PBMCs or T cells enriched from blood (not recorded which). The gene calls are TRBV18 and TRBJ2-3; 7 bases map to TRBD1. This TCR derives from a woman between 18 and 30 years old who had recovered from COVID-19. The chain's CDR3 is CASSPLSTGRSTDTQYF. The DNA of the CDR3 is TGTGCCAGCTCACCACTTTCGACAGGGCGTAGCACAGATACGCAGTATTTT. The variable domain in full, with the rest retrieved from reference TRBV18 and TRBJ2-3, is NAGVMQNPRHLVRRRGQEARLRCSPMKGHSHVYWYRQLPEEGLKFMVYLQKENIIDESGMPKERFSAEFPKEGPSILRIQQVVRGDSAAYFCASSPLSTGRSTDTQYFGPGTRLTVL.